This T cell receptor beta chain derives from a study of T-cell memory formation after mild COVID-19. Whole-study results and caveats: Day 15 to 85 contracting clones showed balanced CD4/CD8; later expanders leaned CD4+.

TCRdb reprocessed the 5' RACE reads with MiXCR, giving one entry per CDR3 protein. The top ten clones hold 20% to 25% of a sample with fewer than 400,000 distinct CDR3 sequences, roughly 13% of them seen once. Per the germline V gene, CDR1 is MDHEN and CDR2 is SYDVKM. The CDR3 is 17 residues long. The V end lost 2 bases, the J end lost 7 bases, and 18 bases lay between the germline ends. To note about this clonotype: The target antigen is unknown.

The clonotype comes from a man between 18 and 35 years old who had mild COVID-19 (a few samples of this study predate the infection). Cell type and time point are not known. Sequenced material: PBMCs or a T cell subset sorted from them (not recorded which). This rearrangement joins TRBV28 to TRBJ1-6, with TRBD1 as a possible D gene (6 bases). In DNA, the CDR3 is TGTGCCAGCAGTTTACTCCCGTCCGGGACACTCAATTCACCCCTCCACTTT. Its translation is CASSLLPSGTLNSPLHF.